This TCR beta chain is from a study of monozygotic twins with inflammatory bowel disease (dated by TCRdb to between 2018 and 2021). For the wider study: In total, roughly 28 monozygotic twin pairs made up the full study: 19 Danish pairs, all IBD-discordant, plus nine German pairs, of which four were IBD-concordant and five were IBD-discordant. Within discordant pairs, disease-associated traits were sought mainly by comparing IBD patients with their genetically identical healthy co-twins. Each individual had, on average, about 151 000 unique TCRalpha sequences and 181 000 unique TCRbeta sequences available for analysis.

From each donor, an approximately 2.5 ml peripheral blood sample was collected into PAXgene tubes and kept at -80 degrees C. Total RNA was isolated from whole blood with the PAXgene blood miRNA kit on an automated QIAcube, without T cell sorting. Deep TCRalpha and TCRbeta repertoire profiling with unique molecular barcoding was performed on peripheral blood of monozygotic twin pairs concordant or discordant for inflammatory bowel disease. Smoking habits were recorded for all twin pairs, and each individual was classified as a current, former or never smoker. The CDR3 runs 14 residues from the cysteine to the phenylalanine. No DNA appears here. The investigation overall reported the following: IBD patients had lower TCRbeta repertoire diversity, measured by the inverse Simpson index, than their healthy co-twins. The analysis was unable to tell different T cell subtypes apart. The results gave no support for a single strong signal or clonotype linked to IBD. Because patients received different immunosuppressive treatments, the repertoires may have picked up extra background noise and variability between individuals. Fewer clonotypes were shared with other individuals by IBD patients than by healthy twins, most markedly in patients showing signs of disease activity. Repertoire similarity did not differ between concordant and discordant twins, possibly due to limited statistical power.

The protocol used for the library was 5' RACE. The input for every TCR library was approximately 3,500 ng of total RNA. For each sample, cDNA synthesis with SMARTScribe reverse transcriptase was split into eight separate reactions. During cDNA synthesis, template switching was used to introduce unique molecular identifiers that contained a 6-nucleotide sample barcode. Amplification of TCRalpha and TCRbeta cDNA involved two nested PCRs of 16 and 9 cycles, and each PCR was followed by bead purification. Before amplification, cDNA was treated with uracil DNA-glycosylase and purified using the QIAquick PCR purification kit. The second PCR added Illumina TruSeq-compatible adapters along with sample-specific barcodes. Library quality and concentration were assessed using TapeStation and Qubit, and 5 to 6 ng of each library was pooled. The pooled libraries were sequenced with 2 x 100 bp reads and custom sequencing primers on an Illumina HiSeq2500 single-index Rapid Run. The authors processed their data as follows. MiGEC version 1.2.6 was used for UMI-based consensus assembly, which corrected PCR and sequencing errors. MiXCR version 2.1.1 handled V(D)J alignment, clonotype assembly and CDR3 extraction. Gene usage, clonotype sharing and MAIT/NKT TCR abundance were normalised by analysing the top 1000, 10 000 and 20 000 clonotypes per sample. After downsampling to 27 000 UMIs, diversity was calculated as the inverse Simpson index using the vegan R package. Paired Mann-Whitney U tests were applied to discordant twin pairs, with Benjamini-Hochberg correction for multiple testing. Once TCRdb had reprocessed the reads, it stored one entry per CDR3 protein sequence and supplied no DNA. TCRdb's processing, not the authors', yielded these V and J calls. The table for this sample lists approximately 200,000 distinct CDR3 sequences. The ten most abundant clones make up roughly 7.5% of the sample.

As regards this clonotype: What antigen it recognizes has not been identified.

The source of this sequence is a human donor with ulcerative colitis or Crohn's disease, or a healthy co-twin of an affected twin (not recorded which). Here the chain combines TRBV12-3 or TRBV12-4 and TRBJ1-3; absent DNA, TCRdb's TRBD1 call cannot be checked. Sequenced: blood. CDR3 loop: CASSDGQSRNTIYF.